This is a list of T cell receptor beta chains from one sample in a study of blood T cell repertoires in COVID-19. Data came from immunoSEQ multiplex PCR; TCRdb stores just in-frame clones and leaves some out. This table has 200,000 to 300,000 clones, about 88% appearing once. Sequences were obtained from peripheral blood. The receptors were sampled from a woman aged 70-85 years with active or convalescent COVID-19. CDR3s include the opening cysteine and the closing phenylalanine or tryptophan. Each record gives: V gene, D gene, clone size, J gene, CDR3 length, CDR3 DNA, CDR3 protein. D genes are given only for firm matches. Size is omitted from some rows. Given values are once, few, many or a class for expanded clones.

TRBV19	TRBD1	NA	TRBJ1-2	15	TGTGCCAGTAGTTCCCGGGACAGGGGATTTAGTGGCTACACCTTC	CASSSRDRGFSGYTF
TRBV27	NA	NA	TRBJ2-7	13	TGTGCCAGCAGTTTATGGTCAGGCCACGAGCAGTACTTC	CASSLWSGHEQYF
TRBV12-3/TRBV12-4	NA	NA	TRBJ1-3	11	TGTGCCAGCACCCTTTCCAACACCATATATTTT	CASTLSNTIYF
TRBV5-1	TRBD2	NA	TRBJ2-2	15	TGCGCCAGCAGCGAAGGGACTAGAGGGCCCGGGGAGCTGTTTTTT	CASSEGTRGPGELFF
TRBV6-5	TRBD1	NA	TRBJ1-2	14	TGTGCCAGCAGTCGGACAGGGGAAGGCTATGGCTACACCTTC	CASSRTGEGYGYTF
TRBV7-6	NA	NA	TRBJ1-3	15	TGTGCCAGCAGCTTATCCGGGCAAAGCGGGGACACCATATATTTT	CASSLSGQSGDTIYF
TRBV5-1	NA	NA	TRBJ1-1	13	TGCGCCAGCAGCTTGGTATCTAACACTGAAGCTTTCTTT	CASSLVSNTEAFF
TRBV5-6	TRBD1	NA	TRBJ1-6	14	TGTGCCAGCAGCTTGCAGGGGGTAAATTCACCCCTCCACTTT	CASSLQGVNSPLHF
TRBV5-1	TRBD1	once	TRBJ1-2	14	TGCGCCAGCAGCTGGGGGACAGGGAACTATGGCTACACCTTC	CASSWGTGNYGYTF
TRBV7-3	TRBD1	NA	TRBJ2-5	14	TGTGCCAGCAGCTTAACGGGACAGGGGGAGACCCAGTACTTC	CASSLTGQGETQYF
TRBV5-1	TRBD1	NA	TRBJ1-1	12	TGCGCCAGCAGCCCCGGACAGGGAGGAGCTTTCTTT	CASSPGQGGAFF
TRBV19	NA	once	TRBJ1-1	15	TGTGCCAGTATGGCCCAGGAAAGGGGCTACACTGAAGCTTTCTTT	CASMAQERGYTEAFF
TRBV24-1	NA	NA	TRBJ2-5	13	TGTGCCACCAGTGAAAGTAGCTGGGAGACCCAGTACTTC	CATSESSWETQYF
TRBV10-1	TRBD1	NA	TRBJ2-1	13	TGCGCCAGCAGTTCGACAGGGAGCGATGAGCAGTTCTTC	CASSSTGSDEQFF
TRBV6-4	TRBD1	NA	TRBJ1-2	14	TGTGCCAGCAGCTCGACAGGGGGTAACTATGGCTACACCTTC	CASSSTGGNYGYTF
TRBV5-1	NA	NA	TRBJ2-6	14	TGCGCCAGCCTCAGGGAGGCTGGGGCCAACGTCCTGACTTTC	CASLREAGANVLTF
TRBV3-1/TRBV3-2	TRBD1	NA	TRBJ1-6	17	TGTGCCAGCAGCCAAGATTGTCCCACAGGGGGTAATTCACCCCTCCACTTT	CASSQDCPTGGNSPLHF
TRBV2	TRBD1	NA	TRBJ2-7	13	TGTGCCAGCAGGGAGGACAGGGGGCGCGACCTGGACTTC	CASREDRGRDLDF
TRBV15	NA	NA	TRBJ1-6	17	TGTGCCACCAGCAGAGATCTCAGGGTAGGGTCAGATTCACCCCTCCACTTT	CATSRDLRVGSDSPLHF
TRBV24-1	TRBD1	many	TRBJ1-1	14	TGTGCCACCAGTACAGGGGGATCGGACACTGAAGCTTTCTTT	CATSTGGSDTEAFF
TRBV7-2	NA	NA	TRBJ1-4	14	TGTGCCAGCAGCTTAGAGGGGTACAGGGAAAAACTGTTTTTT	CASSLEGYREKLFF
TRBV27	NA	NA	TRBJ2-6	16	TGTGCCAGCAGTTGGGCGGGCATCTCTGGGGCCAACGTCCTGACTTTC	CASSWAGISGANVLTF
TRBV5-1	NA	few	TRBJ1-1	12	TGCGCCAGCAGCTCCCGGGGAGGGCAAGCTTTCTTT	CASSSRGGQAFF
TRBV9	NA	few	TRBJ1-6	14	TGTGCCAGCAGCGCTCGCGGGAGTGGTTCACCCCTCCACTTT	CASSARGSGSPLHF
TRBV18	NA	once	TRBJ1-1	14	TGTGCCAGCTCACCGGTTCAGGGAAGCACTGAAGCTTTCTTT	CASSPVQGSTEAFF
TRBV28	TRBD1	many	TRBJ1-3	15	TGTGCCAGCAGAGAACAGGGGATCTCTGGAAACACCATATATTTT	CASREQGISGNTIYF
TRBV5-5	NA	NA	TRBJ1-5	14	TGTGCCAGCAGCTTCGACACAATCAATCAGCCCCAGCATTTT	CASSFDTINQPQHF
TRBV18	TRBD1	NA	TRBJ1-5	13	TGTGCCAGCTCACTGACAGGGGCTCAGCCCCAGCATTTT	CASSLTGAQPQHF
TRBV29-1	NA	NA	TRBJ2-5	14	TGCAGCGTCGGAGCGGTACCGATCCAAGAGACCCAGTACTTC	CSVGAVPIQETQYF
TRBV9	NA	NA	TRBJ2-2	15	TGTGCCAGCAGCGTAGGCCAGGGTTCCCCCGGGGAGCTGTTTTTT	CASSVGQGSPGELFF
TRBV19	NA	NA	TRBJ1-5	14	TGTGCCAGTAGTAAGGGGACAACCAATCAGCCCCAGCATTTT	CASSKGTTNQPQHF
TRBV6-5	NA	NA	TRBJ2-5	13	TGTGCCAGCAGTAAAAGAGGGCTTGAGACCCAGTACTTC	CASSKRGLETQYF
TRBV9	TRBD1	NA	TRBJ1-5	15	TGTGCCAGCAGCGTAGAGGGGGCCCGAAATCAGCCCCAGCATTTT	CASSVEGARNQPQHF
TRBV12-3/TRBV12-4	TRBD1	NA	TRBJ1-2	13	TGTGCCAGCAGCCCTAACAGGGGGAATGGCTACACCTTC	CASSPNRGNGYTF
TRBV29-1	TRBD1	NA	TRBJ1-1	13	TGCAGCGCAACTATCGGACAGGGAGGTGAAGCTTTCTTT	CSATIGQGGEAFF
TRBV4-3	NA	NA	TRBJ1-2	14	TGCGCCAGCAGCCTACATCTGAGGGAAGATGGCTACACCTTC	CASSLHLREDGYTF
TRBV4-3	TRBD2	NA	TRBJ2-1	16	TGCGCCAGCAGCCAAGATAGGGCGGGGGGATACAATGAGCAGTTCTTC	CASSQDRAGGYNEQFF
TRBV6-5	NA	NA	TRBJ1-1	14	TGTGCCAGCTGGGTCTTGGCGGAAGGCACTGAAGCTTTCTTT	CASWVLAEGTEAFF
TRBV6-2/TRBV6-3	TRBD1	NA	TRBJ2-7	15	TGTGCCAGCAGTGGTGTTGGACAGGGGGCCTACGAGCAGTACTTC	CASSGVGQGAYEQYF
TRBV4-3	NA	NA	TRBJ1-6	15	TGCGCCAGCAGCCAAGTAACAGGCAGTAATTCACCCCTCCACTTT	CASSQVTGSNSPLHF
TRBV6-5	TRBD2	NA	TRBJ2-5	13	TGTGCCGTCCTTTGGCGGGGGGAGGAGACCCAGTACTTC	CAVLWRGEETQYF
TRBV4-1	NA	NA	TRBJ1-5	16	TGCGCCAGCAGCCAAGAACCCGGGAATCGCTACCAGCCCCAGCATTTT	CASSQEPGNRYQPQHF
TRBV2	TRBD1	NA	TRBJ1-4	15	TGTGCCAGCAGCAGACAGACAGGGGTTGCAGAAAAACTGTTTTTT	CASSRQTGVAEKLFF
TRBV21-1	NA	NA	TRBJ2-7	15	TGTGCCAGCAGCGAGACCGGGACAGGGACCTACGAGCTGTACTTC	CASSETGTGTYELYF
TRBV5-1	TRBD2	NA	TRBJ2-5	15	TGCGCCAGCAGCCCCCAAGCGGGAACGGGAGAGACCCAGTACTTC	CASSPQAGTGETQYF
TRBV11-3	NA	NA	TRBJ2-1	15	TGTGCCAGCAGCTTGTCCGGGGATTTCTACAATGAGCAGTTCTTC	CASSLSGDFYNEQFF
TRBV11-2	NA	NA	TRBJ1-3	18	TGTGCCAGCAGCTTACGGTCTGGGGCTACTTTCTCTGGAAACACCATATATTTT	CASSLRSGATFSGNTIYF
TRBV27	TRBD1	NA	TRBJ1-1	13	TGTGCCAGCAGCCGGGACAGGGGCCCTGAAGCTTTCTTT	CASSRDRGPEAFF
TRBV29-1	NA	NA	TRBJ2-7	13	TGCAGCGTTGTTGGGCAGGGTAGCTACGAGCAGTACTTC	CSVVGQGSYEQYF
TRBV25-1	TRBD1	NA	TRBJ1-4	14	TGTGCCAGCAGGCAATCGGGACAGAATGAAAAACTGTTTTTT	CASRQSGQNEKLFF
TRBV5-8	TRBD1	NA	TRBJ2-7	16	TGTGCCAGCAGCTTTCGAATTGGAGCAGGGGGCTACGAGCAGTACTTC	CASSFRIGAGGYEQYF
TRBV4-1	NA	once	TRBJ2-7	15	TGCGCCAGCAGCCTCCAAGGTGGGGGGACCTACGAGCAGTACTTC	CASSLQGGGTYEQYF
TRBV5-4	TRBD2	NA	TRBJ2-3	15	TGTGCCAGCAGCTTGGCCTTAGCGGGGAGGGAATCGCAGTATTTT	CASSLALAGRESQYF
TRBV5-4	TRBD2	NA	TRBJ2-3	15	TGTGCCAGCAGCCCACGACCTAGCGGATCAGATACGCAGTATTTT	CASSPRPSGSDTQYF
TRBV7-2	NA	NA	TRBJ1-5	16	TGTGCCAGCAGCTTAGGGTCCGGGCGGGCGAATCAGCCCCAGCATTTT	CASSLGSGRANQPQHF
TRBV9	TRBD1	few	TRBJ1-1	14	TGTGCCAGCAGCTTTACAGGGGGCGGCACTGAAGCTTTCTTT	CASSFTGGGTEAFF
TRBV7-2	TRBD1	NA	TRBJ1-4	16	TGTGCCAGCAGCCCCCGGACAGGGTCTGGGAGTGAAAAACTGTTTTTT	CASSPRTGSGSEKLFF